The rows below give T cell receptor beta chains drawn from one sample of a study of regulatory dendritic cells for organ transplantation. TCRdb's copy holds only in-frame clones and misses some; the assay was immunoSEQ multiplex PCR. The repertoire holds 9,500 to 15,000 clones, about 70% seen once, with 0.63% in the top ten. For these receptors, no antigen is known. Sequencing was done on a sample of naive CD4+ T cells from blood cultured with regulatory dendritic cells. The receptor source for this set is a human donor in good health. Both conserved end residues are part of each CDR3. The D gene is left open where the match is weak. Expanded clones are given a class, and other clones once, few, many or no size at all.

clone_size,j_call,v_call,d_call,cdr3_nt,cdr3_aa
.,TRBJ1-1,TRBV5-1,.,TGCGCCAGCAGCGTGTTGGGGGGGCTGAACACTGAAGCTTTCTTT,CASSVLGGLNTEAFF
few,TRBJ1-2,TRBV5-4,TRBD1,TGTGCCAGCAGCTTGGAACAGACAGGGAATGGCTACACCTTC,CASSLEQTGNGYTF
.,TRBJ2-5,TRBV2,TRBD1,TGTGCCAGCAGTGCCAGGACAGGGCAAGAGACCCAGTACTTC,CASSARTGQETQYF
.,TRBJ1-1,TRBV29-1,.,TGCAGCGTTGGGGGATCGGGAAACACTGAAGCTTTCTTT,CSVGGSGNTEAFF
.,TRBJ2-5,TRBV27,TRBD2,TGTGCCAGCAGTTTATTTAGCGGGAGGGAGACCCAGTACTTC,CASSLFSGRETQYF
once,TRBJ1-4,TRBV7-9,.,TGTGCCAGCTGCCCAGGGCGGTTCAATGAAAAACTGTTTTTT,CASCPGRFNEKLFF
.,TRBJ2-3,TRBV7-2,TRBD2,TGTGCCAGCAGCTTAGTACGGGCGGGGGGTTTCACAGATACGCAGTATTTT,CASSLVRAGGFTDTQYF
few,TRBJ2-7,TRBV4-1,.,TGCGCCAGCAGCCAATTTATACCAGGGCGGGGGCGGACCTACGAGCAGTACTTC,CASSQFIPGRGRTYEQYF
.,TRBJ2-7,TRBV19,.,TGTGCCAGTAGTATCGGCGGGTTATCCTACGAGCAGTACTTC,CASSIGGLSYEQYF
.,TRBJ2-1,TRBV10-3,.,TGTGCCATCAGTGAGTCGGGGGGATACAATGAGCAGTTCTTC,CAISESGGYNEQFF
.,TRBJ1-4,TRBV4-2,.,TGTGCCAGCAGCCTTAACAGAGCAACTAATGAAAAACTGTTTTTT,CASSLNRATNEKLFF
few,TRBJ1-1,TRBV27,.,TGTGCCAGCACCTCCCGGACGGGGGAATTGGCTTTCTTT,CASTSRTGELAFF
few,TRBJ2-7,TRBV10-2,TRBD1,TGCGCCAGCAGTGAGCCTTCCGGGACAGGGCCCTCCTACGAGCAGTACTTC,CASSEPSGTGPSYEQYF
.,TRBJ1-6,TRBV11-2,TRBD1,TGTGCCAGCAAGGGGGCCCCCAATTCACCCCTCCACTTT,CASKGAPNSPLHF
.,TRBJ2-5,TRBV7-7,.,TGTGCCAGCAGCCCCCAGGGTACCTCGGAAGAGACCCAGTACTTC,CASSPQGTSEETQYF
.,TRBJ2-5,TRBV4-1,.,TGCGCCAGCAGCCAAGATCGGGGAGCGCGCAGGCGAGAGACCCAGTACTTC,CASSQDRGARRRETQYF
.,TRBJ2-1,TRBV18,TRBD2,TGTGCCAGCTCACCCAACCTAGCGGGGAGCTCCTACAATGAGCAGTTCTTC,CASSPNLAGSSYNEQFF
.,TRBJ2-7,TRBV10-3,.,TGTGCCATCAGTGAGTCGGCCAGCGCCTACGAGCAGTACTTC,CAISESASAYEQYF
.,TRBJ2-5,TRBV10-2,.,TGCGCCAGCAGTGCGAAACAGGGTTGGGAGACCCAGTACTTC,CASSAKQGWETQYF
once,TRBJ2-7,TRBV11-3,.,TGTGCCAGCAGCTTAGTCTACCGACAGTCCTACGAGCAGTACTTC,CASSLVYRQSYEQYF